This T cell receptor beta chain was retrieved from a study of cytomegalovirus exposure and HLA in healthy donors. The PCR contained 60 Vbeta and 13 Jbeta primers. The method was immunoSEQ multiplex PCR; TCRdb's version includes in-frame clones alone and lacks a portion of them. This table has roughly 150,000 clones, approximately 78% appearing once. Germline values: CDR1 SGHDT, CDR2 YYEEEE. Between the trimmed V and J ends, which lost 0 bases and 4 bases, there was a span of 16 bases. The length of the CDR3 is 16 residues. The rearrangement joins TRBV5-6 to TRBJ1-1, with D uncertain. The sequenced sample was PBMCs. The sequence was obtained from a male donor in good health and CMV-seronegative. The CDR3 DNA sequence: TGTGCCAGCAGCTTGGGGGAGTTTCGGAAACTCACTGAAGCTTTCTTT. Protein: CASSLGEFRKLTEAFF.